Presented here are 27 T cell receptor beta chains from one specimen sequenced in a study of CD8 T cells in ankylosing spondylitis. Study-level points and caveats: A motif in TCR beta, a set of about 8 highly homologous variants, appeared characteristic of ankylosing spondylitis blood.

These TCRs' antigens remain unknown. TCRdb reprocessed the 5' RACE reads via MiXCR and lists one record per CDR3 protein. The table has around 450,000 distinct CDR3 sequences, roughly a quarter seen once. Sequenced material: blood, either unsorted or a sorted T cell fraction (not recorded which). These receptors originate from a male donor with ankylosing spondylitis.

This clonotype came up a few times. The V gene is TRBV4-1, the J gene TRBJ2-1, with D unresolved. The CDR3 totals 17 residues. Germline CDR1 and CDR2: MGHRA and YSYEKL. The ends were cut back, 4 bases at V and 4 bases at J, with 20 bases in the middle. DNA for the CDR3: TGCGCCAGCAGCCTTACGGGCCAAAGACCGAGTTACAATGAGCAGTTCTTC. Its protein product is CASSLTGQRPSYNEQFF.

This chain links TRBV20-1 with TRBJ2-3, with 7 bases identical to TRBD2. V dropped 6 bases and J dropped 2; count of bases not matched to a gene: 11. Per the germline V gene, CDR1 is DFQATT and CDR2 is SNEGSKA (reference sequence). The CDR3 consists of 15 residues. This CDR3 reads CSAPREAGFTDTQYF. DNA for the CDR3: TGCAGTGCCCCCCGAGAAGCGGGATTCACAGATACGCAGTATTTT.

The chain has TRBV19 and TRBJ1-2; 7 bases map to TRBD1. CDR1 is LNHDA and CDR2 is SQIVND in the germline V gene (reference sequence). The CDR3 covers 13 residues. V lost 5 bases to trimming and J lost 3 bases; unmatched junction nucleotides: 3. CDR3 sequence (DNA): TGTGCCAGTAGTGGGACAGTCTACTATGGCTACACCTTC. This encodes CASSGTVYYGYTF.

The genes are TRBV5-1 and TRBJ2-3; 9 positions match TRBD2. The CDR3 contains 15 residues. With V trimmed by 1 base and J by 3 bases, 3 bases remained unmatched. Looked up from germline, CDR1 is SGHRS and CDR2 is YFSETQ. DNA for the CDR3: TGCGCCAGCAGCTTGCGGCGGGAGGGGACAGATACGCAGTATTTT. It translates to CASSLRREGTDTQYF.

CDR3 region: CASSLEGQGSYEQYF. The CDR3 DNA reads TGTGCCAGCAGCTTAGAAGGACAGGGTTCTTACGAGCAGTACTTC. This chain uses TRBV7-2 with TRBJ2-7, with TRBD1 matching 8 bases. V trimming: 1 base; J trimming: 4 bases; junction bases outside the gene matches: 6. This CDR3 region has 15 residues. Germline values: CDR1 SGHTA, CDR2 FQGNSA.

This clonotype was counted between two and nine times. This chain joins TRBV7-9 and TRBJ1-4; D is ambiguous. Germline V gives CDR1 SEHNR, CDR2 FQNEAQ (reference sequence). V shed 2 bases and J shed 0 bases, with 7 bases lying between them. This CDR3 contains 15 residues. The chain's CDR3 is CASSLTAATNEKLFF. For the CDR3, the DNA is TGTGCCAGCAGCTTAACGGCGGCAACTAATGAAAAACTGTTTTTT. Based on the CDR3 plus reference TRBV7-9 and TRBJ1-4, the full variable domain is DTGVSQNPRHKITKRGQNVTFRCDPISEHNRLYWYRQTLGQGPEFLTYFQNEAQLEKSRLLSDRFSAERPKGSFSTLEIQRTEQGDSAMYLCASSLTAATNEKLFFGSGTQLSVL.

The chain couples TRBV25-1 to TRBJ2-1; D is uncertain. The CDR3 runs to 16 residues. The V and J ends lost 3 bases and 2 bases respectively, with 14 bases between them. In germline, CDR1 is MGHDK, CDR2 SYGVNS. In DNA, the CDR3 is TGTGCCAGCAGTGATCCCTCTGGCGGAGCCTACAATGAGCAGTTCTTC. Translating it yields CASSDPSGGAYNEQFF. The whole variable domain, filled in from reference TRBV25-1 and TRBJ2-1, reads EADIYQTPRYLVIGTGKKITLECSQTMGHDKMYWYQQDPGMELHLIHYSYGVNSTEKGDLSSESTVSRIRTEHFPLTLESARPSHTSQYLCASSDPSGGAYNEQFFGPGTRLTVL.

This clonotype has just a few counts. The chain recombines TRBV11-2 with TRBJ2-4; maybe TRBD1 (7 bases). Germline V CDR1 and CDR2: SGHAT, FQNNGV. Trimming cost V 4 bases and J 6 bases, with 13 bases left between them. The CDR3 contains 14 residues. The CDR3 nucleotides read TGTGCCAGCAGCTCCTACAGGGGAGGAAACATTCAGTACTTC. This encodes CASSSYRGGNIQYF.

The chain has TRBV5-1 and TRBJ1-3; D ambiguous. Germline loops: CDR1 SGHRS, CDR2 YFSETQ. With 1 base removed from V and 0 bases from J, the gap between germline ends came to 11 bases. The CDR3 covers 16 residues. This chain's CDR3 is CASSLIGSSSGNTIYF. The CDR3 nucleotides are TGCGCCAGCAGCTTGATTGGGTCTTCCTCTGGAAACACCATATATTTT. Full variable domain (outside the CDR3, taken from reference TRBV5-1 and TRBJ1-3): KAGVTQTPRYLIKTRGQQVTLSCSPISGHRSVSWYQQTPGQGLQFLFEYFSETQRNKGNFPGRFSGRQFSNSRSEMNVSTLELGDSALYLCASSLIGSSSGNTIYFGEGSWLTVV.

The genes are TRBV10-3 and TRBJ1-5; the D is unclear. Trimming took 3 bases from V and 1 from J, leaving 10 bases between them. In germline, CDR1 is ENHRY, CDR2 SYGVKD. CDR3 length: 15 amino acids. This CDR3 is CAISDGLQSNQPQHF. In nucleotides, the CDR3 is TGTGCCATCAGTGACGGCCTTCAGAGCAATCAGCCCCAGCATTTT.

V gene TRBV5-1 combines with J gene TRBJ1-3, with no clear D. Germline V gene data show CDR1 as SGHRS and CDR2 as YFSETQ. Trimming removed 0 bases from V and 0 bases from J, with 7 bases in between. This CDR3 is built from 15 residues. The CDR3 coding sequence is TGCGCCAGCAGCTTGGGGATAGGCTCTGGAAACACCATATATTTT. Amino acids: CASSLGIGSGNTIYF.

The CDR3 sequence is CASSLVYGETQYF. The CDR3 DNA is TGTGCCAGCAGCTTGGTTTACGGAGAGACCCAGTACTTC. V and J are TRBV5-5 and TRBJ2-5, with D unclear. CDR3 size: 13 residues. V shed 0 bases and J shed 4 bases, with 7 bases lying between them. The V gene's germline CDR1 is SGHKS and CDR2 YYEKEE (reference sequence).

This clonotype was seen only a few times. This chain uses TRBV5-5 with TRBJ2-1; TRBD1 matches at 8 bases. The germline V gene has CDR1 SGHKS and CDR2 YYEKEE (reference sequence). The CDR3 extends over 15 amino acids. After removal of 4 bases from V and 2 bases from J, the junction contained 5 bases not matched to a gene. The CDR3 reads CASSRQGTAYNEQFF. The CDR3 nucleotides are TGTGCCAGCAGCCGACAGGGGACAGCCTACAATGAGCAGTTCTTC.

The chain couples TRBV6-5 to TRBJ1-6; D is possibly TRBD1 (6 bases). Looked up from germline, CDR1 is MNHEY and CDR2 is SVGAGI. The CDR3 is 15 amino acids. The V gene lost 6 bases and the J gene lost 5 bases, with 14 bases spanning the gap. CDR3: CASRLDRLDNSPLHF. In DNA, the CDR3 is TGTGCCAGCAGACTCGACAGGCTGGATAATTCACCCCTCCACTTT.

This clonotype has just one count. CDR3 in amino acids: CASSFSGTTYGYTF. CDR3 nucleotides: TGCGCCAGCAGCTTCTCCGGGACAACCTATGGCTACACCTTC. The chain joins TRBV5-1 to TRBJ1-2, with a tentative D call TRBD1 (6 bases). CDR1 is SGHRS, CDR2 YFSETQ, per germline. The CDR3 runs to 14 residues. V was shortened by 2 bases and J by 4 bases, with 12 bases between the two germline ends.

There are a few counts of this clonotype. This chain uses TRBV12-3 or TRBV12-4 with TRBJ1-5; 8 bases agree with TRBD1. The V segment lost 6 bases and the J segment 0 bases; nucleotides outside the gene matches: 4. The CDR3 contains 15 residues. The CDR3 here is CASSPGQDSNQPQHF. CDR3 coding DNA: TGTGCCAGCAGCCCGGGACAGGATAGCAATCAGCCCCAGCATTTT.

This clonotype was observed a handful of times. V is TRBV5-1 and J is TRBJ2-7; 9 nucleotides line up with TRBD1. J lost 5 bases, V lost 4 bases, and 10 bases had no gene match. Germline CDR1 and CDR2: SGHRS and YFSETQ. The CDR3 spans 15 residues. CDR3: CASSRDRDRVHEQYF. The DNA of the CDR3 is TGCGCCAGCAGCAGGGACCGGGACAGGGTCCACGAGCAGTACTTC.

About this clonotype: An end of the junction differs from the germline gene, which may be a read error. This rearrangement joins TRBV6-1 to TRBJ1-5; D gene unclear. Germline assignment: CDR1 MNHNS and CDR2 SASEGT. This CDR3 has 12 residues. This chain's CDR3 is CASSVDGGPRHF. CDR3 in DNA: TGTGCCAGCAGTGTTGACGGCGGTCCCCGGCATTTT.

V usage is TRBV5-6 and J usage is TRBJ2-2; possibly TRBD2 for D (5 bases). This CDR3 is 14 amino acids long. V was pared by 2 bases and J by 8 bases, with 13 bases between. Germline V gene data show CDR1 as SGHDT and CDR2 as YYEEEE. The CDR3 loop is CASSFSLWEGELFF. The CDR3 coding sequence is TGTGCCAGCAGCTTTTCCTTGTGGGAGGGGGAGCTGTTTTTT.

This chain links TRBV5-1 with TRBJ2-3; D unclear. Per germline, CDR1 SGHRS and CDR2 YFSETQ. The V end was cut by 4 bases, the J end by 0 bases, with 9 bases between. The CDR3 loop spans 14 amino acids. Written as DNA, the CDR3 is TGCGCCAGCAGCACTAAAGCTAGCACAGATACGCAGTATTTT. Amino acid sequence: CASSTKASTDTQYF.

Only a few counts were recorded for this clonotype. The chain links TRBV27 to TRBJ2-5; the D is unclear. Trimming stripped 3 bases from V and 1 base from J, with 15 bases between. The CDR3 runs 16 residues. Germline loops: CDR1 MNHEY, CDR2 SMNVEV (reference sequence). This CDR3 is CASSFTLTTIQETQYF. The DNA for the CDR3 is TGTGCCAGCAGTTTTACTCTGACGACAATCCAAGAGACCCAGTACTTC.

The rearrangement joins TRBV20-1 to TRBJ2-3, with 8 bases matching TRBD2. The ends lost 3 bases at V and 1 base at J; junction bases unmatched: 6. CDR3 length: 15 residues. CDR1 is DFQATT, CDR2 SNEGSKA, per germline (reference sequence). DNA for the CDR3: TGCAGTGCTAGGGCAGCGGGAGAGGGCACAGATACGCAGTATTTT. This gives the protein CSARAAGEGTDTQYF.

This clonotype was seen just once. This chain connects TRBV5-4 to TRBJ2-7, with D tentatively TRBD2 (5 bases). This CDR3 has 13 residues. Trimming cost V 1 base and J 9 bases, with 14 bases left between them. CDR1 SGHNT and CDR2 YYREEE come from the germline V gene (reference sequence). The CDR3 region has the DNA TGTGCCAGCAGCTTGTCAACGGGATTAAGGCAGTACTTC. This gives the protein CASSLSTGLRQYF.

The chain is built from TRBV3-1 and TRBJ2-7; no clear D. V lost 0 bases, J lost 7 bases, and 13 bases lay in between. The CDR3 sequence is 14 residues long. Per germline, CDR1 LGHDT and CDR2 YNNKEL (reference sequence). CDR3 amino acids: CASSQDLAVREQYF. The CDR3 region has the DNA TGTGCCAGCAGCCAAGATTTAGCTGTTCGGGAGCAGTACTTC.

The rearrangement links TRBV18 to TRBJ2-1; D might be TRBD1 (5 bases). This CDR3 is built from 15 residues. Germline V CDR1 and CDR2: KGHSH, LQKENI. The V end lost 6 bases, the J end lost 2 bases, and 14 bases lay between the germline ends. The CDR3 here is CASSPRDGAYNEQFF. In nucleotides, the CDR3 is TGTGCCAGCTCTCCCAGGGATGGGGCCTACAATGAGCAGTTCTTC. The full variable domain, in which reference TRBV18 and TRBJ2-1 provide the parts outside the CDR3, is NAGVMQNPRHLVRRRGQEARLRCSPMKGHSHVYWYRQLPEEGLKFMVYLQKENIIDESGMPKERFSAEFPKEGPSILRIQQVVRGDSAAYFCASSPRDGAYNEQFFGPGTRLTVL.

V and J are TRBV5-1 and TRBJ1-2; D call uncertain. Trimming removed 3 bases at V and 4 bases at J, with 19 bases between. CDR3 size: 16 residues. Germline CDR1 is SGHRS and CDR2 is YFSETQ. The CDR3 bases are TGCGCCAGCAGCTGGCGCCCGGGGAGGGAGAGCTATGGCTACACCTTC. It translates to CASSWRPGRESYGYTF.

The chain links TRBV7-2 to TRBJ1-2, with D possibly matching TRBD1 (6 bases). V was shortened by 5 bases and J by 0 bases, with 13 bases between the two germline ends. CDR3 size: 15 residues. Per germline, CDR1 SGHTA and CDR2 FQGNSA. Here the CDR3 DNA reads TGTGCCAGCAGCCCCCGGACAGAAGCTAACTATGGCTACACCTTC. This codes for CASSPRTEANYGYTF. Full variable domain (outside the CDR3, taken from reference TRBV7-2 and TRBJ1-2): GAGVSQSPSNKVTEKGKDVELRCDPISGHTALYWYRQSLGQGLEFLIYFQGNSAPDKSGLPSDRFSAERTGGSVSTLTIQRTQQEDSAVYLCASSPRTEANYGYTFGSGTRLTVV.